This T cell receptor beta chain was retrieved from a study of shared clonotypes between healthy human individuals. The CDR3 has 14 amino acids. V lost 0 bases, J lost 2 bases, and 9 bases lay in between. CDR1 is SGHRS, CDR2 YFSETQ, per germline. Free of recent acute infections or vaccinations, the donors were healthy HIV-negative adults. Caucasian adults residing in Nashville, Tennessee made up all the donors. Assay used: immunoSEQ multiplex PCR; TCRdb lists only in-frame clones, some missing. Here the sample spans under 600,000 clones, 75% to 80% being singletons. Sequencing was performed on PBMCs. The TCR originated in a middle-aged woman in good health. Some clones in this sample may be carry-over from other donors' samples. The V call is TRBV5-1, the J call TRBJ2-7, with a tentative D call TRBD2 (5 bases). CDR3 residues: CASSLASGPYEQYF. The CDR3 nucleotides read TGCGCCAGCAGCTTGGCCAGCGGACCCTACGAGCAGTACTTC.